The sequence of this T cell receptor beta chain was determined in a study of neurological immune-mediated disorders. Regarding time point: longitudinal time-point 3. This clonotype was seen at least ten times. V lost 2 bases and J 10 bases, leaving 11 bases between the germline ends. The V gene's germline CDR1 is LGHDT and CDR2 YNNKEL (reference sequence). The CDR3 has 12 residues. TCRdb reprocessed the 5' RACE reads with MiXCR, giving one entry per CDR3 protein. The table lists about 81,000 distinct CDR3 sequences, 4.3% of them singletons. The receptor was derived from a woman in her sixties with multiple sclerosis. The chain joins TRBV3-1 to TRBJ1-1, with D possibly matching TRBD1 (5 bases). Sequencing input: PBMCs. CDR3 nucleotides: TGTGCCAGCAGCCAACCGGGACTAGGAGCTTTCTTT. It specifies CASSQPGLGAFF.